The sequence of this T cell receptor (beta chain) was determined in a study of cytomegalovirus exposure and HLA in healthy donors. On the study more broadly: HLA-typed donors contributed about 85 million unique TCRs, which were held in an early data release. General study findings and limits: Data from an earlier analysis indicated that most TCR beta V segments were productive either about 87% or about 30% of the time. Serostatus for CMV was the only available immune exposure information. Testing in vitro showed a few CMV-associated chains specific for CMV antigens.

Germline lookup yields CDR1 SGHDT and CDR2 YYEEEE. With 2 bases removed from V and 10 bases from J, the gap between germline ends came to 21 bases. The CDR3 sequence is 15 residues long. Comments on this clone: Its specificity is not known.

The PCR employed 60 Vbeta primers together with 13 Jbeta primers. Clones were sequenced by immunoSEQ multiplex PCR, and TCRdb holds only the in-frame ones, with some missing. The table lists 150,000 to 200,000 clones, roughly 80% of them singletons, with about 7.6% in the top ten. The source material was PBMCs. The chain joins TRBV5-6 to TRBJ2-5, with D perhaps TRBD1 (6 bases). This TCR came from a woman aged 40 to 55 in good health and CMV-seropositive. The CDR3 nucleotides read TGTGCCAGCAGCTTCGACGCTAGGGCAGGGGCCCTCCAGTACTTC. Translating gives CASSFDARAGALQYF.